The 22 T cell receptor beta chains in this list originate from one sample, sequenced in a study of shared clonotypes between healthy human individuals. The repertoire was sequenced with immunoSEQ multiplex PCR; TCRdb's copy has only in-frame clones and lacks some. The table shows 2 million to 2.5 million clones, with about nine tenths occurring only once. The sequencing sample was made of naive CD4+ T cells from PBMCs. Subset given: CD45RA+ positively selected. The origin of the receptors is a man aged 18 to 29 in good health. Some clones in this sample may be carry-over from other donors' samples.

The V call is TRBV28, the J call TRBJ2-3, with 7 bases lining up with TRBD2. Trimming removed 3 bases from V and 4 bases from J; junction bases left unmatched: 16. The CDR3 is 18 amino acids. Germline lookup yields CDR1 MDHEN and CDR2 SYDVKM. Here the CDR3 reads CASSFQTLGGRVADTQYF. The CDR3 DNA is TGTGCCAGCAGTTTTCAAACTCTAGGTGGGAGGGTGGCAGATACGCAGTATTTT.

The V call is TRBV5-4, the J call TRBJ1-4; D gene unclear. The CDR3 covers 13 residues. V lost 4 bases and J 0 bases, leaving 4 bases between the germline ends. Germline V gene lookup returns CDR1 SGHNT and CDR2 YYREEE (reference sequence). The CDR3 sequence is CASSHPTNEKLFF. The CDR3 nucleotides read TGTGCCAGCAGCCACCCAACTAATGAAAAACTGTTTTTT.

This chain connects TRBV28 to TRBJ2-7, with D hard to call. Trimming took 5 bases from V and 4 from J, leaving 18 bases between them. Looked up from germline, CDR1 is MDHEN and CDR2 is SYDVKM. This CDR3 contains 15 residues. The CDR3 reads CASSAETTASYEQYF. CDR3 nucleotides: TGTGCCAGCAGTGCGGAAACTACTGCTTCGTACGAGCAGTACTTC.

This chain links TRBV7-2 with TRBJ2-3, with D unclear. Germline values: CDR1 SGHTA, CDR2 FQGNSA. The CDR3 sequence is 13 residues long. V lost 1 base, J lost 5 bases, and 7 bases lay in between. CDR3 sequence (DNA): TGTGCCAGCAGCTTAGTTTTCGGAGATACGCAGTATTTT. It translates to CASSLVFGDTQYF.

The rearrangement links TRBV10-3 to TRBJ2-4, with 10 positions matching TRBD2. V shed 10 bases and J 9 bases; nucleotides not matched to a gene: 12. CDR1 and CDR2 (germline): ENHRY, SYGVKD. This CDR3 spans 14 amino acids. The CDR3 DNA sequence: TGTGCCAGCGGACTAGCGGCGTTCGAGGGCATTCAGTACTTC. This encodes CASGLAAFEGIQYF.

The CDR3 loop is CASSLIQGSPFGYTF. In DNA, the CDR3 is TGCGCCAGCAGCCTGATACAGGGGTCCCCCTTCGGCTACACCTTC. The rearrangement uses TRBV5-1 and TRBJ1-2; 7 bases fit TRBD1. The CDR3 is made up of 15 amino acids. Germline CDR1 reads SGHRS; CDR2 reads YFSETQ. J was trimmed by 8 bases and V by 4 bases; bases with no gene match: 14.

This clone has a single count. The chain is built from TRBV6-1 and TRBJ2-7; D is perhaps TRBD2 (5 bases). In germline, CDR1 is MNHNS, CDR2 SASEGT. V was clipped by 9 bases and J by 0 bases, with 12 bases between them. The CDR3 runs to 13 residues. The CDR3 bases are TGTGCCAGTCTAGCCGTGTTCTCCTACGAGCAGTACTTC. Amino acids: CASLAVFSYEQYF.

V is TRBV7-9 and J is TRBJ1-4, with a possible D match to TRBD1 (5 bases). Germline V lookup: CDR1 SEHNR, CDR2 FQNEAQ (reference sequence). Trimming cost V 6 bases and J 8 bases, with 19 bases left between them. The CDR3 covers 15 residues. The chain's CDR3 is CASRRSGGEREKLFF. The CDR3 region has the DNA TGTGCCAGCAGGAGGTCCGGGGGTGAGCGCGAAAAACTGTTTTTT. Drawing the rest from reference TRBV7-9 and TRBJ1-4, the complete variable domain is DTGVSQNPRHKITKRGQNVTFRCDPISEHNRLYWYRQTLGQGPEFLTYFQNEAQLEKSRLLSDRFSAERPKGSFSTLEIQRTEQGDSAMYLCASRRSGGEREKLFFGSGTQLSVL.

The chain recombines TRBV28 with TRBJ2-5; D may correspond to TRBD1 or TRBD2 (5 bases each). V dropped 7 bases and J dropped 9 bases, with 18 bases sitting between them. The germline gives CDR1 MDHEN, CDR2 SYDVKM. The CDR3 sequence is 13 residues long. CDR3: CASTGRGRQAQYF. CDR3 bases: TGTGCCAGCACCGGACGGGGACGGCAGGCCCAGTACTTC.

This clone showed up just a few times. The genes are TRBV5-6 and TRBJ2-7; TRBD1 agrees at 9 bases. Germline CDR1 SGHDT, CDR2 YYEEEE. This CDR3 is built from 14 residues. The trim removed 4 bases at V and 7 bases at J, leaving 9 bases unmatched. DNA for the CDR3: TGTGCCAGCAGCCCCGGGACAGGGCTCCTGGAGCAGTACTTC. Encoded protein: CASSPGTGLLEQYF.

CDR3 DNA sequence: TGCGCCAGCAGCTTGTTGGGGACTAGCGGAAACACCGGGGAGCTGTTTTTT. This codes for CASSLLGTSGNTGELFF. The rearrangement joins TRBV5-1 to TRBJ2-2; 11 nucleotides line up with TRBD2. The CDR3 has 17 amino acids. Germline V CDR1 and CDR2: SGHRS, YFSETQ. Trimming cost V 1 base and J 2 bases; bases outside gene matches: 4.

V usage is TRBV5-1 and J usage is TRBJ2-3; D call uncertain. This CDR3 is 11 amino acids long. Trimming left V 7 bases short and J 5 bases short, with 8 bases between. Germline CDR1 SGHRS, CDR2 YFSETQ. In DNA form, the CDR3 reads TGCGCCAGCTCTCATATAGATACGCAGTATTTT. It is translated as CASSHIDTQYF.

This clone showed up just once. The chain links TRBV6-1 to TRBJ2-5; D is perhaps TRBD2 (6 bases). The CDR3 is 15 amino acids. Looked up from germline, CDR1 is MNHNS and CDR2 is SASEGT. The ends were cut back, 5 bases at V and 5 bases at J, with 18 bases in the middle. In nucleotides, the CDR3 is TGTGCCAGCAGTAAAGGGACTTCAGGACGGGAGACCCAGTACTTC. Its translation: CASSKGTSGRETQYF.

The sample holds one count of this clone. The CDR3 loop reads CASSGWNEQFF. The CDR3 DNA is TGTGCCAGCAGTGGGTGGAATGAGCAGTTCTTC. The chain joins TRBV28 to TRBJ2-1, with unresolved D. V was clipped by 5 bases and J by 7 bases, with 6 bases between them. The CDR3 is 11 residues long. CDR1 and CDR2 from the germline V gene are MDHEN and SYDVKM.

This clone has only one observation. V gene TRBV7-2 combines with J gene TRBJ2-7; a weak D match, TRBD1 (8 bases). The V end was cut by 5 bases, the J end by 4 bases, with 27 bases between. This CDR3 has 18 residues. Germline CDR1 and CDR2: SGHTA and FQGNSA. CDR3 coding DNA: TGTGCCAGCAGCCGGACCGACAGGGGTAGCGGGTTCGGGTACGAGCAGTACTTC. Its protein product is CASSRTDRGSGFGYEQYF.

This chain links TRBV28 with TRBJ2-7; 8 bases agree with TRBD2. This CDR3 has 12 residues. V lost 7 bases, J lost 2 bases, and 1 base stayed unmatched. Germline V CDR1 and CDR2: MDHEN, SYDVKM. The CDR3 nucleotides read TGTGCCAGCACGACTAGCGCCTACGAGCAGTACTTC. Protein: CASTTSAYEQYF.

CDR3 nucleotides: TGTGCCAGCAGAGATGGAGCCAAAAACATTCAGTACTTC. Its protein is CASRDGAKNIQYF. The V and J genes are TRBV6-5 and TRBJ2-4, with unresolved D. Deletions cut 6 bases from V and 0 bases from J, with 6 bases between. Per germline, CDR1 MNHEY and CDR2 SVGAGI. The CDR3 runs 13 residues.

This clone showed up just once. The CDR3 coding sequence is TGCGCCAGCACCCAGACCCCCACTAATGAAAAACTGTTTTTT. Amino acid sequence: CASTQTPTNEKLFF. V usage is TRBV5-1 and J usage is TRBJ1-4; D unresolved. CDR1 and CDR2 (germline): SGHRS, YFSETQ. The V end was cut by 6 bases, the J end by 2 bases, with 11 bases between. The CDR3 covers 14 residues.

This clone was recorded a few times. The V and J genes are TRBV29-1 and TRBJ1-1; D not certain. CDR1 is SQVTM, CDR2 ANQGSEA, per germline. Trimming left V 8 bases short and J 2 bases short, with 12 bases between. This CDR3 comprises 12 residues. The CDR3 is CSTREGNTEAFF. The CDR3 DNA reads as TGCAGCACCCGGGAAGGTAACACTGAAGCTTTCTTT.

The chain recombines TRBV10-1 with TRBJ2-3, with a possible D match to TRBD1 (6 bases). V gave up 6 bases and J gave up 2 bases, with 9 bases separating them. Germline V gives CDR1 WNHNN, CDR2 SYGVQD (reference sequence). The CDR3 totals 13 residues. The CDR3 loop is CASSDRYTDTQYF. CDR3 in DNA: TGCGCCAGCAGCGACAGGTACACAGATACGCAGTATTTT.

J is TRBJ2-4 and V is TRBV15; 7 bases match TRBD1. Trimming removed 0 bases from V and 15 bases from J; junction bases left unmatched: 5. Germline CDR1 reads LNHNV; CDR2 reads YYDKDF (reference sequence). The CDR3 is 12 residues long. CDR3 in amino acids: CATSRDLSGGYF. The CDR3 nucleotides are TGTGCCACCAGCAGAGATCTGTCAGGGGGGTACTTC.

J is TRBJ2-5 and V is TRBV9; D not certain. The germline gives CDR1 SGDLS, CDR2 YYNGEE. Trimming removed 3 bases from V and 0 bases from J, with 15 bases in between. The CDR3 is 16 amino acids. The CDR3 nucleotides are TGTGCCAGCAGCGCGGGCGGCGGCTCGTACCAAGAGACCCAGTACTTC. Translated: CASSAGGGSYQETQYF.